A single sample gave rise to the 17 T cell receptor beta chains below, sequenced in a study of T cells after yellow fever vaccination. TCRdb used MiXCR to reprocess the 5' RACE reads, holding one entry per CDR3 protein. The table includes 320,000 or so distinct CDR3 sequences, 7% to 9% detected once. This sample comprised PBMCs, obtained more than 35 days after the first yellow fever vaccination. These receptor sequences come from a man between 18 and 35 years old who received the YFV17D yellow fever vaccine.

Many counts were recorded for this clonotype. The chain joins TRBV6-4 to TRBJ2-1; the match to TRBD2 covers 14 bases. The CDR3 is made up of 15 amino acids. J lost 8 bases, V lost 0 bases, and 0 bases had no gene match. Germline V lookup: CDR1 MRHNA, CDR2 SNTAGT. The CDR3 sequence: CASSDSTSGGDEQFF. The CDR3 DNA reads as TGTGCCAGCAGTGACTCGACTAGCGGGGGGGATGAGCAGTTCTTC.

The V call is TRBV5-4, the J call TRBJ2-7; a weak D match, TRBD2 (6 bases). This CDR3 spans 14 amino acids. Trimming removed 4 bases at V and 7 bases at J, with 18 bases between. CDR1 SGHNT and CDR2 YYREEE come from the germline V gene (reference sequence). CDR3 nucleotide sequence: TGTGCCAGCAGCCCGACCGGGGGTCGCGGGGAGCAGTACTTC. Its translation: CASSPTGGRGEQYF.

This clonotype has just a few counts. CDR3 protein: CSVRTGSVHEKLFF. The CDR3 nucleotides are TGCAGCGTACGGACAGGTTCGGTACATGAAAAACTGTTTTTT. The chain employs TRBV29-1 and TRBJ1-4; TRBD1 agrees at 7 bases. Per the germline V gene, CDR1 is SQVTM and CDR2 is ANQGSEA. The CDR3 sequence is 14 residues long. V was pared by 6 bases and J by 6 bases, with 10 bases of the junction left unmatched. Supplemented by reference TRBV29-1 and TRBJ1-4, the full variable domain reads SAVISQKPSRDICQRGTSLTIQCQVDSQVTMMFWYRQQPGQSLTLIATANQGSEATYESGFVIDKFPISRPNLTFSTLTVSNMSPEDSSIYLCSVRTGSVHEKLFFGSGTQLSVL.

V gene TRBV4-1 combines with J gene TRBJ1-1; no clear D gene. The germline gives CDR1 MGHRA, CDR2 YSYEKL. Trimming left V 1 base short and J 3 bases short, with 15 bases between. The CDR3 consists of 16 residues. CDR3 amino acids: CASSQGFGGQDTEAFF. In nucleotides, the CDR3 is TGCGCCAGCAGCCAAGGATTCGGAGGCCAGGACACTGAAGCTTTCTTT.

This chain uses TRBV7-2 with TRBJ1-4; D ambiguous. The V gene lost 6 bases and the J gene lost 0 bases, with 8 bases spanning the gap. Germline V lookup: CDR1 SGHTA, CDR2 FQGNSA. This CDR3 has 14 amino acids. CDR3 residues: CASRSQATNEKLFF. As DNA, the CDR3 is TGTGCCAGCAGATCTCAAGCAACTAATGAAAAACTGTTTTTT.

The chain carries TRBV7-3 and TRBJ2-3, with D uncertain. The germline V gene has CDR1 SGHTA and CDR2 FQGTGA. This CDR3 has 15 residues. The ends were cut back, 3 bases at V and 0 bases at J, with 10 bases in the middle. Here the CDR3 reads CASSFGRSSTDTQYF. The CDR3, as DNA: TGTGCCAGCAGCTTCGGACGGTCTAGCACAGATACGCAGTATTTT.

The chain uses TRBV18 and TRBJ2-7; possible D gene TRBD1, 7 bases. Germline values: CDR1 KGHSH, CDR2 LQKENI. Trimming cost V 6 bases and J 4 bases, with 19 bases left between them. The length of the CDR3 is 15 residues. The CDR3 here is CASSRREDRKYEQYF. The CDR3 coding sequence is TGTGCCAGCTCTCGCAGGGAGGACAGGAAATACGAGCAGTACTTC.

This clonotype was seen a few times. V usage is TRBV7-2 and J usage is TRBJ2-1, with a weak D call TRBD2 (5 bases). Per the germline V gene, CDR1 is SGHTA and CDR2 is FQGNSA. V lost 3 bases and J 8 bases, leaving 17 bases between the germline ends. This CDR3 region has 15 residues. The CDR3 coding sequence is TGTGCCAGCAGCTTTTCCGGGCCAGGAGGCGATGAGCAGTTCTTC. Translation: CASSFSGPGGDEQFF. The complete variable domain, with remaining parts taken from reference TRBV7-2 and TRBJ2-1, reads GAGVSQSPSNKVTEKGKDVELRCDPISGHTALYWYRQSLGQGLEFLIYFQGNSAPDKSGLPSDRFSAERTGGSVSTLTIQRTQQEDSAVYLCASSFSGPGGDEQFFGPGTRLTVL.

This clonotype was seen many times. The CDR3 sequence: CASSFRGGGFQETQYF. CDR3 nucleotides: TGCGCCAGCAGCTTTCGGGGGGGCGGTTTCCAAGAGACCCAGTACTTC. This sequence joins TRBV5-1 and TRBJ2-5, with TRBD2 identical over 8 bases. The CDR3 spans 16 residues. V dropped 2 bases and J dropped 1; count of bases not matched to a gene: 7. Germline lookup yields CDR1 SGHRS and CDR2 YFSETQ.

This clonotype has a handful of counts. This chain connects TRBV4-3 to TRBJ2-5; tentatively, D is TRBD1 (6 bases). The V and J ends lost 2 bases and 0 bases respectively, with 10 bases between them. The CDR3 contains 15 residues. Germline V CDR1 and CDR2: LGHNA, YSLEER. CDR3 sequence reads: CASSQKTGYQETQYF. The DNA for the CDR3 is TGCGCCAGCAGCCAAAAAACAGGGTACCAAGAGACCCAGTACTTC.

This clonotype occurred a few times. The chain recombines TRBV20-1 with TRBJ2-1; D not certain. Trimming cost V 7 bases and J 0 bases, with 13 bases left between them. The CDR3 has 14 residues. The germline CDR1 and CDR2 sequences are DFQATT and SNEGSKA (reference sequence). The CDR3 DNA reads TGCAGTGGTTCAGAGATTAGCTCCTACAATGAGCAGTTCTTC. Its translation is CSGSEISSYNEQFF.

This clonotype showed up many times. The CDR3 coding sequence is TGTGCCAGCTCACCATCGGGGGCAGCGAACACCGGGGAGCTGTTTTTT. Residues: CASSPSGAANTGELFF. The chain has TRBV18 and TRBJ2-2, with D tentatively TRBD1 or TRBD2 (6 bases each). The CDR3 spans 16 residues. Looked up from germline, CDR1 is KGHSH and CDR2 is LQKENI. The germline V and J ends were trimmed by 2 bases and 0 bases, with 10 bases remaining between them.

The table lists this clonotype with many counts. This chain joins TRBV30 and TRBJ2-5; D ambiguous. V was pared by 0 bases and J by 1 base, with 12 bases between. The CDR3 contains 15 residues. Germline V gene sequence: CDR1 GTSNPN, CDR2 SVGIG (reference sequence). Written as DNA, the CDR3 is TGTGCCTGGAGTGTACGGTTAGGGCTCCAAGAGACCCAGTACTTC. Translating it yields CAWSVRLGLQETQYF.

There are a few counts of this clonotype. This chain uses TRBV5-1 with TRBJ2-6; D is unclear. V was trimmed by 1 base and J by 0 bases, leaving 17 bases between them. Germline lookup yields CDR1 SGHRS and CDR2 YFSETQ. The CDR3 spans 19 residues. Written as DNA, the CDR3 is TGCGCCAGCAGCTTGTGGGTTCTACAGATCGACTCTGGGGCCAACGTCCTGACTTTC. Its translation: CASSLWVLQIDSGANVLTF.

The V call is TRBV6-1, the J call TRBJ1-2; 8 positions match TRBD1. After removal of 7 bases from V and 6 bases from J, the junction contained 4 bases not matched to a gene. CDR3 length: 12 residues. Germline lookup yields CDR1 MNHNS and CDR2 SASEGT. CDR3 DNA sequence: TGTGCCAGCACTCGACAGGGGAATGGCTACACCTTC. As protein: CASTRQGNGYTF.

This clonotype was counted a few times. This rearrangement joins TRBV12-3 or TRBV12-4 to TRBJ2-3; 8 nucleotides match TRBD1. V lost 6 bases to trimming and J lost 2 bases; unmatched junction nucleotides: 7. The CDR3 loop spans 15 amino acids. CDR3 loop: CASSRTGTYTDTQYF. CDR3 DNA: TGTGCCAGCAGCAGGACAGGGACCTACACAGATACGCAGTATTTT.

The CDR3 spells CAIREGGGAWSSDTQYF. The CDR3 nucleotides are TGTGCCATCAGAGAGGGCGGGGGGGCCTGGAGCTCAGATACGCAGTATTTT. V gene TRBV10-3 combines with J gene TRBJ2-3; 9 bases are a match to TRBD2. Per germline, CDR1 ENHRY and CDR2 SYGVKD. The CDR3 has 17 amino acids. J was trimmed by 4 bases and V by 6 bases; bases with no gene match: 14.